This is a list of T cell receptor beta chains from one sample in a study of CDR3 diversity in severe acne. TCRdb fed the PCR reads into MiXCR, producing one record per CDR3 protein. Among roughly 79,000 distinct CDR3 sequences, approximately 49% were seen once, and the ten largest hold about 9.9%. The sequencing sample was made of blood. The receptors were gathered from a male donor with severe acne vulgaris. Both conserved end residues are part of each CDR3. The D gene is left open where the match is weak. Clone size is given for some rows only: seen once, a few or many times, or a class if the clone is expanded.

TRBV6-1	TRBD2	few	TRBJ2-3	CASSEESGGADTQYF	TGTGCCAGCAGTGAAGAAAGCGGGGGGGCAGATACGCAGTATTTT
TRBV20-1	-	few	TRBJ2-7	CSARDHGSSAYEQYF	TGCAGTGCTAGAGATCATGGCAGTAGCGCCTACGAGCAGTACTTC
TRBV9	-	-	TRBJ2-3	CASSEGSTDTQYF	TGTGCCAGCAGCGAGGGAAGCACAGATACGCAGTATTTT
TRBV19	TRBD1	few	TRBJ2-3	CASSMNRDSFTDTQYF	TGTGCCAGTAGTATGAACCGGGACAGCTTCACAGATACGCAGTATTTT
TRBV7-9	-	-	TRBJ2-3	CASSPKRQFSTDTQYF	TGTGCCAGCAGCCCCAAACGACAGTTTAGCACAGATACGCAGTATTTT
TRBV9	-	-	TRBJ2-5	CASSHLQGQETQYF	TGTGCCAGCAGCCACCTGCAGGGGCAAGAGACCCAGTACTTC
TRBV28	-	few	TRBJ1-5	CASSLPYVSNQPQHF	TGTGCCAGCAGTTTGCCGTACGTTAGCAATCAGCCCCAGCATTTT
TRBV7-9	-	few	TRBJ2-7	CASSDNSYEQYF	TGTGCCAGCAGCGACAACTCCTACGAGCAGTACTTC
TRBV9	TRBD1	-	TRBJ2-5	CASSGFFGDRDFETQYF	TGTGCCAGCAGCGGGTTTTTTGGTGACAGGGATTTCGAGACCCAGTACTTC
TRBV5-6	-	few	TRBJ1-5	CASSSWVVSNQPQHF	TGTGCCAGCAGCTCCTGGGTCGTTAGCAATCAGCCCCAGCATTTT
TRBV29-1	TRBD1	-	TRBJ1-2	CSGRGTGYGYTF	TGCAGCGGGAGAGGGACAGGTTATGGCTACACCTTC
TRBV9	-	many	TRBJ2-1	CASSRQDEQFF	TGTGCCAGCAGCCGGCAGGATGAGCAGTTCTTC
TRBV29-1	-	-	TRBJ2-7	CSVDTGTSYEQYF	TGCAGCGTAGATACAGGGACCTCCTACGAGCAGTACTTC
TRBV7-3	-	-	TRBJ2-1	CASSLEGFNEQFF	TGTGCCAGCAGCTTAGAGGGGTTCAATGAGCAGTTCTTC
TRBV19	TRBD1	-	TRBJ1-1	CASMVAGRGPSTEAFF	TGTGCCAGTATGGTGGCTGGCAGGGGGCCGAGCACTGAAGCTTTCTTT
TRBV7-9	-	many	TRBJ2-7	CAGGGPGSNEQYF	TGTGCCGGTGGGGGGCCAGGGTCTAATGAGCAGTACTTC
TRBV2	TRBD1	-	TRBJ1-3	CASKSGTAGNTIYF	TGTGCCAGCAAATCCGGGACAGCAGGAAACACCATATATTTT
TRBV2	-	-	TRBJ2-7	CASSLTLSGFRTRAYEQYF	TGTGCCAGCAGCTTGACCCTAAGCGGGTTTAGGACCCGAGCCTACGAGCAGTACTTC
TRBV10-3	TRBD2	-	TRBJ2-7	CASSYLTSGRDEQYF	TGTGCCAGCAGTTACTTAACCAGCGGGAGGGACGAGCAGTACTTC
TRBV6-4	TRBD1	-	TRBJ1-2	CASSDSGQNYGYTF	TGTGCCAGCAGTGACTCGGGACAGAACTATGGCTACACCTTC
TRBV19	TRBD2	-	TRBJ2-1	CASSTGGLAGAYEQFF	TGTGCCAGTAGTACAGGGGGTCTAGCGGGAGCTTATGAGCAGTTCTTC
TRBV7-8	-	-	TRBJ2-7	CASSSGPTYEQYF	TGTGCCAGCAGCTCAGGGCCTACCTACGAGCAGTACTTC
TRBV28	TRBD1	many	TRBJ1-2	CASTSDRGDYGYTF	TGTGCCAGCACCTCAGACAGGGGGGACTATGGCTACACCTTC
TRBV25-1	-	-	TRBJ1-2	CASRIRGGHYGYTF	TGTGCCAGCAGGATTAGGGGAGGCCACTATGGCTACACCTTC
TRBV12-3/TRBV12-4	TRBD1	-	TRBJ2-5	CASSPLATGVLETQYF	TGTGCCAGCAGCCCCCTGGCGACAGGGGTCTTGGAGACCCAGTACTTC
TRBV24-1	-	many	TRBJ2-3	CATSDTQADTQYF	TGTGCCACCAGTGATACTCAAGCAGATACGCAGTATTTT
TRBV5-5	TRBD1	many	TRBJ1-1	CASRPRLRQGDTEAFF	TGTGCCAGCAGGCCCCGGCTAAGACAGGGGGATACTGAAGCTTTCTTT
TRBV25-1	-	-	TRBJ1-1	CASSLKDGEEPFF	TGTGCCAGCAGCTTAAAGGACGGCGAGGAACCTTTCTTT
TRBV10-1	TRBD2	-	TRBJ2-3	CASSESGTSGLSTDTQYF	TGCGCCAGCAGTGAGTCTGGGACTAGCGGACTTAGCACAGATACGCAGTATTTT
TRBV11-1	TRBD2	-	TRBJ2-1	CASSPTSGRARNEQFF	TGTGCCAGCAGCCCGACTAGCGGGAGGGCCAGGAATGAGCAGTTCTTC
TRBV4-1	-	medium-sized	TRBJ1-2	CASSQGIYGYTF	TGCGCCAGCAGCCAAGGAATATATGGCTACACCTTC
TRBV15	-	-	TRBJ2-4	CATSPMILAKNIQYF	TGTGCCACCAGCCCGATGATACTAGCCAAAAACATTCAGTACTTC
TRBV4-2	TRBD2	many	TRBJ2-1	CASSQDSSGGDYNEQFF	TGTGCCAGCAGCCAAGATTCTAGCGGGGGAGATTACAATGAGCAGTTCTTC
TRBV28	-	-	TRBJ2-6	CASSPPIQLTF	TGTGCCAGCAGCCCGCCCATCCAGCTGACTTTC
TRBV2	TRBD2	-	TRBJ2-7	CASRVGGGDYEQYF	TGTGCCAGCAGGGTGGGCGGGGGGGATTACGAGCAGTACTTC
TRBV25-1	-	-	TRBJ1-2	CASSVLGGESYGYTF	TGTGCCAGCAGTGTTCTCGGAGGAGAGAGCTATGGCTACACCTTC
TRBV29-1	-	many	TRBJ2-2	CSVEGPGELFF	TGCAGCGTTGAAGGGCCGGGGGAGCTGTTTTTT
TRBV18	-	-	TRBJ1-1	CASSHREAFRGTEAFF	TGTGCCAGCTCACACCGGGAGGCTTTCAGAGGTACTGAAGCTTTCTTT
TRBV7-9	-	-	TRBJ1-4	CASSLDPGVLDEKLFF	TGTGCCAGCAGCTTAGACCCAGGGGTCTTGGATGAAAAACTGTTTTTT
TRBV6-5	TRBD1	many	TRBJ1-1	CASSETGQYEAFF	TGTGCCAGCAGTGAAACGGGACAGTATGAAGCTTTCTTT
TRBV10-2	-	-	TRBJ2-7	CASSEAGGRAGSYEQYF	TGCGCCAGCAGTGAGGCGGGTGGTCGTGCAGGGTCGTACGAGCAGTACTTC
TRBV6-1	TRBD2	-	TRBJ2-5	CASNGIAGRGETQYF	TGTGCCAGCAACGGAATAGCGGGAAGGGGTGAGACCCAGTACTTC
TRBV25-1	-	-	TRBJ1-4	CASSEINGFEKLFF	TGTGCCAGCAGTGAAATCAACGGCTTTGAAAAACTGTTTTTT
TRBV7-9	-	-	TRBJ2-3	CASSRPLAWRDGINEQYF	TGTGCCAGCAGCCGTCCCTTGGCCTGGCGGGACGGGATCAATGAGCAGTATTTT
TRBV29-1	-	-	TRBJ2-6	CSVEVRVRSGANVLTF	TGCAGCGTTGAAGTGCGGGTGAGGTCTGGGGCCAACGTCCTGACTTTC
TRBV24-1	-	medium-sized	TRBJ1-2	CATSDSYRDGYTF	TGTGCCACCAGTGATTCCTACAGGGATGGCTACACCTTC
TRBV6-5	TRBD2	-	TRBJ2-1	CASSLLAGVQFF	TGTGCCAGCAGTTTGCTAGCGGGAGTGCAGTTCTTC
TRBV10-3	TRBD1	-	TRBJ2-7	CAAADRGQGLYEQYF	TGTGCCGCCGCGGACAGGGGACAGGGGTTATACGAGCAGTACTTC
TRBV7-9	-	-	TRBJ2-7	CASSALLGLEQYF	TGTGCCAGCAGTGCACTACTAGGCCTTGAGCAGTACTTC
TRBV5-1	-	many	TRBJ1-2	CASSPGGANYGYTF	TGCGCCAGCAGCCCGGGGGGAGCTAACTATGGCTACACCTTC
TRBV6-1	-	-	TRBJ2-1	CASSFSVGGGTGKEYNAQFF	TGTGCCAGCAGTTTTAGCGTGGGTGGGGGGACTGGAAAGGAATACAATGCGCAGTTCTTC
TRBV12-5	TRBD1	few	TRBJ2-5	CASGDLGQGKETQYF	TGTGCTAGTGGGGATCTCGGACAGGGGAAAGAGACCCAGTACTTC
TRBV6-6	-	many	TRBJ2-6	CASSYNSQGGANVLTF	TGTGCCAGCAGTTACAATAGCCAGGGTGGGGCCAACGTCCTGACTTTC
TRBV24-1	-	many	TRBJ2-3	CATSGGTQASTDTQYF	TGTGCCACCAGTGGCGGGACCCAGGCTAGCACAGATACGCAGTATTTT
TRBV11-1	TRBD1	-	TRBJ1-3	CASSPQGALISGNTIYF	TGTGCCAGCAGCCCACAGGGGGCCCTGATCTCTGGAAACACCATATATTTT